The entry below gives a single T cell receptor (beta chain) sequence along with its context. These data belong to a study of blood T cell repertoires in COVID-19. V lost 0 bases, J lost 4 bases, and 13 bases lay in between. The CDR3 runs to 15 residues. Germline V gene data show CDR1 as SGHRS and CDR2 as YFSETQ. Assay: immunoSEQ multiplex PCR; the TCRdb copy retains only in-frame clones and omits some. Of about 160,000 clones in the sample, about 81% were seen once. Sequencing input: PBMCs or T cells enriched from blood (not recorded which). The receptor comes from a man between 50 and 59 years old who had recovered from COVID-19. The chain links TRBV5-1 to TRBJ1-2; no reliable D call. CDR3 coding DNA: TGCGCCAGCAGCTTGGGGACTAACCAACTCTATGGCTACACCTTC. Protein sequence: CASSLGTNQLYGYTF.